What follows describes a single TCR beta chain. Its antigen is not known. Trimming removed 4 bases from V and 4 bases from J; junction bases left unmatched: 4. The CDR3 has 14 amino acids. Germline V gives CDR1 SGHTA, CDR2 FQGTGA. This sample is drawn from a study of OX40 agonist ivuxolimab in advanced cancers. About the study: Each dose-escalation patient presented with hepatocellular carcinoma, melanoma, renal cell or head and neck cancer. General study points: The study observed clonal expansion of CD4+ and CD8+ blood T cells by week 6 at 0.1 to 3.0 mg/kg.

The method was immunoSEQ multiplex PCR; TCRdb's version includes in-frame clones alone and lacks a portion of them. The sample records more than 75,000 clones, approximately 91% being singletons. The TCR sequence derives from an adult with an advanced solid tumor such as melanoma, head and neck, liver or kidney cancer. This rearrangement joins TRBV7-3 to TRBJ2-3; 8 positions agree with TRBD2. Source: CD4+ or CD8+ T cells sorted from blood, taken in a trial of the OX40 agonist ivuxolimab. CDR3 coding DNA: TGTGCCAGCAGCTCGGGACTAGAGCCAGATACGCAGTATTTT. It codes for CASSSGLEPDTQYF.